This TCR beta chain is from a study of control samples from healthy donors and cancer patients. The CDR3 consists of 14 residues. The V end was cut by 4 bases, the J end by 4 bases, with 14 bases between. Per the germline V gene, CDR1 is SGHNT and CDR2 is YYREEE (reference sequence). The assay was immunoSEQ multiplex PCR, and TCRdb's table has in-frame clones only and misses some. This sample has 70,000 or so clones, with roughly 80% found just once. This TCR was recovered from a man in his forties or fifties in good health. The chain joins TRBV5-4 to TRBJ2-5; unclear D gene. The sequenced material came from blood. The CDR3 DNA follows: TGTGCCAGCAGCCCTGGCGGAAGTGGAGAGACCCAGTACTTC. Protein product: CASSPGGSGETQYF. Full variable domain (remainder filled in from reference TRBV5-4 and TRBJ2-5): ETGVTQSPTHLIKTRGQQVTLRCSSQSGHNTVSWYQQALGQGPQFIFQYYREEENGRGNFPPRFSGLQFPNYSSELNVNALELDDSALYLCASSPGGSGETQYFGPGTRLLVL.